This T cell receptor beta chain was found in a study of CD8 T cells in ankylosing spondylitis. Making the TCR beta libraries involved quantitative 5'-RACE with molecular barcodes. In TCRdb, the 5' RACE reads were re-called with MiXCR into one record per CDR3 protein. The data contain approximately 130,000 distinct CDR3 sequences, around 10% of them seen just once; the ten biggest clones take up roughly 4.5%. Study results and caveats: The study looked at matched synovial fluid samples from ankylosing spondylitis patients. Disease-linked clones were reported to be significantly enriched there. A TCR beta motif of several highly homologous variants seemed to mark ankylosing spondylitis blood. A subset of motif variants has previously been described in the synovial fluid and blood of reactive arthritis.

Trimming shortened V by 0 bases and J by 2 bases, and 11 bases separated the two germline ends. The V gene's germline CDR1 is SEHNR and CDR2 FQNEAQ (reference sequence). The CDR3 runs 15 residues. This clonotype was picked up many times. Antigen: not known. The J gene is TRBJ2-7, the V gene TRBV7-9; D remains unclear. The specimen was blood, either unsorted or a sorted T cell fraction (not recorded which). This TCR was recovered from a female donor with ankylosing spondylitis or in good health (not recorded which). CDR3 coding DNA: TGTGCCAGCAGCTTAGCTTCCGGCGAAACCTACGAGCAGTACTTC. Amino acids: CASSLASGETYEQYF. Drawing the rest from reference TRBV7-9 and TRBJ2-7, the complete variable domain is DTGVSQNPRHKITKRGQNVTFRCDPISEHNRLYWYRQTLGQGPEFLTYFQNEAQLEKSRLLSDRFSAERPKGSFSTLEIQRTEQGDSAMYLCASSLASGETYEQYFGPGTRLTVT.